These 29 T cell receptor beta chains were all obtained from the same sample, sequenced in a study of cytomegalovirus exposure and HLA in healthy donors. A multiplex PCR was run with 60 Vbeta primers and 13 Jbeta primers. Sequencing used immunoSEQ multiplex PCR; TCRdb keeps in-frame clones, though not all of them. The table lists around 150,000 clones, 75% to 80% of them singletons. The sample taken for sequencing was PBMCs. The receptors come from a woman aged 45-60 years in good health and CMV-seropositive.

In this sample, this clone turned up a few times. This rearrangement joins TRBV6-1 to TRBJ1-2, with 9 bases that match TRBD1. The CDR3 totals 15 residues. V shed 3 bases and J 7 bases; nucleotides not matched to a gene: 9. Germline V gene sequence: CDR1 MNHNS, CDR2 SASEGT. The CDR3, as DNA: TGTGCCAGCAGTGATGCGGGTACAGGGGGCGGTGGCTACACCTTC. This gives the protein CASSDAGTGGGGYTF.

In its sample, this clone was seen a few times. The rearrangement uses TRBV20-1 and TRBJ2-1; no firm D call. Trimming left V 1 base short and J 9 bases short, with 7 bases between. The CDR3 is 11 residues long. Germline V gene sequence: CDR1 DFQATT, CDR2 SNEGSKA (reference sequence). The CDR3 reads CSARGRFEQFF. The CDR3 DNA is TGCAGTGCTAGAGGGCGGTTTGAGCAGTTCTTC.

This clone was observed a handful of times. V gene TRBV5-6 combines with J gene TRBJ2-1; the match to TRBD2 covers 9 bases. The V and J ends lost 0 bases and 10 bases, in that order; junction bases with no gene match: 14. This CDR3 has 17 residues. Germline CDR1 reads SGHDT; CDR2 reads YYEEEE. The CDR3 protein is CASSLASGMVLVREQFF. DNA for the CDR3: TGTGCCAGCAGCTTGGCTAGCGGGATGGTATTGGTTCGGGAGCAGTTCTTC.

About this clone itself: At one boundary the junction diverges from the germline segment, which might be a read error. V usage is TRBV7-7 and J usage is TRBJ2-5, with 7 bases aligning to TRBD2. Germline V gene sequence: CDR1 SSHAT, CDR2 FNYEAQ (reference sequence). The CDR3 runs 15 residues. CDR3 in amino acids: CASSLGLGDQETQYF. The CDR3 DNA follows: TGTGCTAGCAGCTTAGGACTAGGGGACCAAGAGACCCAGTACTTC.

The CDR3 DNA sequence: TGTGCCAGTAGTATAGATGCAGGGGCTAATGAAAAACTGTTTTTT. As protein: CASSIDAGANEKLFF. The chain links TRBV19 to TRBJ1-4, with D maybe TRBD1 (6 bases). The germline V gene encodes CDR1 LNHDA and CDR2 SQIVND (reference sequence). V dropped 0 bases and J dropped 3 bases, with 8 bases sitting between them. There are 15 residues in the CDR3.

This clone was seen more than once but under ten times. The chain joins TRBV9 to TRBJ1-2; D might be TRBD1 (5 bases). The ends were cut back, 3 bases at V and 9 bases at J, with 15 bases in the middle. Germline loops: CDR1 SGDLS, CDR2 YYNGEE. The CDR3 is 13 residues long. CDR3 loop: CASSAPQGWSYTF. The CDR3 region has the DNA TGTGCCAGCAGCGCACCTCAGGGTTGGAGCTACACCTTC.

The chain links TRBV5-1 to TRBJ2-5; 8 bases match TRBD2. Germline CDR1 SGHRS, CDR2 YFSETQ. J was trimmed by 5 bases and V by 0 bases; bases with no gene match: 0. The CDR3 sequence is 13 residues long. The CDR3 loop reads CASSLASGETQYF. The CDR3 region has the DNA TGCGCCAGCAGCTTGGCTAGCGGGGAGACCCAGTACTTC. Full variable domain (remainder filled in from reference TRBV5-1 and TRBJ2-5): KAGVTQTPRYLIKTRGQQVTLSCSPISGHRSVSWYQQTPGQGLQFLFEYFSETQRNKGNFPGRFSGRQFSNSRSEMNVSTLELGDSALYLCASSLASGETQYFGPGTRLLVL.

CDR3 nucleotide sequence: TGCAGCGTTGAGGGGCTCGGAACTGAAGCTTTCTTT. This gives the protein CSVEGLGTEAFF. This rearrangement joins TRBV29-1 to TRBJ1-1; a possible D gene is TRBD1 (5 bases). The CDR3 covers 12 residues. Trimming left V 3 bases short and J 5 bases short, with 10 bases between. CDR1 is SQVTM and CDR2 is ANQGSEA in the germline V gene.

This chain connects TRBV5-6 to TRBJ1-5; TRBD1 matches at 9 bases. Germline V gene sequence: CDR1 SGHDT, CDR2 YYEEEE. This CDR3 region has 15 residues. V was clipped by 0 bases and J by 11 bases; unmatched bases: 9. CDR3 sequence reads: CASSLAGTGTSAQHF. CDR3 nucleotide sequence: TGTGCCAGCAGCTTGGCCGGGACAGGGACGTCAGCCCAGCATTTT.

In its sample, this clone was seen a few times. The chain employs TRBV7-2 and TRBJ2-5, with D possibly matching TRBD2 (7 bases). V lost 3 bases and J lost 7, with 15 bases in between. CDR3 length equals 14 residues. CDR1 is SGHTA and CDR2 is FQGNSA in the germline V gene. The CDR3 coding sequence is TGTGCCAGCAGCTTGTCGAGGGGGGGTGGGACCCAGTACTTC. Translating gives CASSLSRGGGTQYF.

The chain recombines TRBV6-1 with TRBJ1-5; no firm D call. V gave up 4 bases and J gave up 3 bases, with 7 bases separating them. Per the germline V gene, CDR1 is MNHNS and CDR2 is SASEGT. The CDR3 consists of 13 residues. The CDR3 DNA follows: TGTGCCAGCAGTGCGGGGATCAATCAGCCCCAGCATTTT. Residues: CASSAGINQPQHF.

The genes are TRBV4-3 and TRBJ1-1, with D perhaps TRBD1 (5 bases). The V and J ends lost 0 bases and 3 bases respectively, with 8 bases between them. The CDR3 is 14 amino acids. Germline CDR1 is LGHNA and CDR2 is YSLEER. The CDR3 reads CASSQDLGDTEAFF. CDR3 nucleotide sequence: TGCGCCAGCAGCCAAGATTTAGGGGACACTGAAGCTTTCTTT.

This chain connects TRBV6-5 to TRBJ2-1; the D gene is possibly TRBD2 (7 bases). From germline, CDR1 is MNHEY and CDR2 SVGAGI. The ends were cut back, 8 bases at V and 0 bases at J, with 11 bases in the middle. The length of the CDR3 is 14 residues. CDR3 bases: TGTGCCAGCGGGGGGGCTTCCTCCTACAATGAGCAGTTCTTC. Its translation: CASGGASSYNEQFF.

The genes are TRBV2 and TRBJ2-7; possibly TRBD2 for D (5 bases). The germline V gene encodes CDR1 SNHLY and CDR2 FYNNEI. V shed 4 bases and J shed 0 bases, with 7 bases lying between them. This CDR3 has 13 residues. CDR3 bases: TGTGCCAGCAGTGTTAGCGCCTCCTACGAGCAGTACTTC. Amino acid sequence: CASSVSASYEQYF. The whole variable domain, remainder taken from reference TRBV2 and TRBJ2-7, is EPEVTQTPSHQVTQMGQEVILRCVPISNHLYFYWYRQILGQKVEFLVSFYNNEISEKSEIFDDQFSVERPDGSNFTLKIRSTKLEDSAMYFCASSVSASYEQYFGPGTRLTVT.

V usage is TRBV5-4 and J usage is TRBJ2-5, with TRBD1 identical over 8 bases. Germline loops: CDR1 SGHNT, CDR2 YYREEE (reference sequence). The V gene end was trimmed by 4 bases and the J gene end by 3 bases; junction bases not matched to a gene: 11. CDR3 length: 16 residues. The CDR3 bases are TGTGCCAGCAGCCCTTCAACAGGGGGTCTGAAAGAGACCCAGTACTTC. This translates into CASSPSTGGLKETQYF.

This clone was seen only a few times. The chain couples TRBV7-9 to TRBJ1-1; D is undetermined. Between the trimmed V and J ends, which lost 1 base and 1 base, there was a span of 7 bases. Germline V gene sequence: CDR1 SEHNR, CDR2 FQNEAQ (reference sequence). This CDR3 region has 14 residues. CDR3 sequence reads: CASSLESGNTEAFF. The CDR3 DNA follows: TGTGCCAGCAGCTTAGAATCAGGGAACACTGAAGCTTTCTTT.

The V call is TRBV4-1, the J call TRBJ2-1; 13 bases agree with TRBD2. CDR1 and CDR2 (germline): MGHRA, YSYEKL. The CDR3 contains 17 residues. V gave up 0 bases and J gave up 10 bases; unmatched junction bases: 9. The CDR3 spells CASSQEAPLAGGPEQFF. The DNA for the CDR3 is TGCGCCAGCAGCCAAGAAGCCCCACTAGCGGGAGGGCCCGAGCAGTTCTTC.

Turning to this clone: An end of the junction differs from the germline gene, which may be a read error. This CDR3 reads CASSEQAQAF. In nucleotides, the CDR3 is TGTGCCAGCAGCGAACAGGCCCAGGCCTTC. The chain links TRBV7-9 to TRBJ1-2, with a tentative D call TRBD1 (5 bases). Per germline, CDR1 SEHNR and CDR2 FQNEAQ (reference sequence). The CDR3 length is 10 residues.

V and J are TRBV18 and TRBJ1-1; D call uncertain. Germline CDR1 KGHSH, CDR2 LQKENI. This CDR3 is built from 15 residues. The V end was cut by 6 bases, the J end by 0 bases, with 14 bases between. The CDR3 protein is CASSPSRHLNTEAFF. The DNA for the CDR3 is TGTGCCAGCTCTCCAAGCAGGCACTTGAACACTGAAGCTTTCTTT.

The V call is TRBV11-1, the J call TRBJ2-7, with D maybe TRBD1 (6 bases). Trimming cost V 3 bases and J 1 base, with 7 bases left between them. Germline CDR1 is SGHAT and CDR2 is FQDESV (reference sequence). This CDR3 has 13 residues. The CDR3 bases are TGTGCCAGCAGCTTCACAGGGTCCTACGAGCAGTACTTC. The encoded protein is CASSFTGSYEQYF.

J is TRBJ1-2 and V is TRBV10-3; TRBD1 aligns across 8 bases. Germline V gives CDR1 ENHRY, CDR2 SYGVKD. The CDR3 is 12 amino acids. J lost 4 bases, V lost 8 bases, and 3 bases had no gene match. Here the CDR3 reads CAIGQGSYGYTF. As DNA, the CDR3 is TGTGCCATCGGACAGGGATCCTATGGCTACACCTTC.

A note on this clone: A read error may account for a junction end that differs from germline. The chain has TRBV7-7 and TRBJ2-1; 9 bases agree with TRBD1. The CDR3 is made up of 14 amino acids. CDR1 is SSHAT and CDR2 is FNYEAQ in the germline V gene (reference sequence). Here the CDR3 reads CASSLQGANNEQFF. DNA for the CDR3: TGTGCTAGCAGTCTACAGGGGGCTAACAATGAGCAGTTCTTC.

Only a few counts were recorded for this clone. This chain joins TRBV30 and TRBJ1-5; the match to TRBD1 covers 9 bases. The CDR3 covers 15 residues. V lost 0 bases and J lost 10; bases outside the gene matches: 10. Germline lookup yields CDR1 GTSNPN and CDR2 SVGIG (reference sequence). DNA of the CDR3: TGTGCCTGGAGTGTAGTAGGACAGGGGATTTATCCCCAGCATTTT. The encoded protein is CAWSVVGQGIYPQHF.

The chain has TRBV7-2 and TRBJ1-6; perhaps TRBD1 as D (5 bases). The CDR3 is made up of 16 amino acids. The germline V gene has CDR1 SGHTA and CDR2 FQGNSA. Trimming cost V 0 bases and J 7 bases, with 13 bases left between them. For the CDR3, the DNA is TGTGCCAGCAGCTTAGCCCAGGGTTCGAGCAATTCACCCCTCCACTTT. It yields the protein CASSLAQGSSNSPLHF. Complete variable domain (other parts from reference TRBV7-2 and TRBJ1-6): GAGVSQSPSNKVTEKGKDVELRCDPISGHTALYWYRQSLGQGLEFLIYFQGNSAPDKSGLPSDRFSAERTGGSVSTLTIQRTQQEDSAVYLCASSLAQGSSNSPLHFGNGTRLTVT.

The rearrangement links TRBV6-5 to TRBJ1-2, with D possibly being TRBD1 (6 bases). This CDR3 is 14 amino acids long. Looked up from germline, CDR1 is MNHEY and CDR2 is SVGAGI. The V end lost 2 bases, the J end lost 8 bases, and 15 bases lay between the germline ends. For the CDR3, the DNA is TGTGCCAGCAGTTACGGGGGCACGCTCGGGGGCTACACCTTC. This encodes CASSYGGTLGGYTF.

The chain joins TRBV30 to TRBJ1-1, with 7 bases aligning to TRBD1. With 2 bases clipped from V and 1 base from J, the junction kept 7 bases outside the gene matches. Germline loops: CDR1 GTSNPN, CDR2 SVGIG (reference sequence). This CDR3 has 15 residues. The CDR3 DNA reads TGTGCCTGGAGTACTACCGGGACAGCGAACACTGAAGCTTTCTTT. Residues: CAWSTTGTANTEAFF.

Here the CDR3 reads CASSMGASNTEAFF. In DNA, the CDR3 is TGTGCCAGCAGTATGGGGGCCTCGAACACTGAAGCTTTCTTT. This sequence joins TRBV25-1 and TRBJ1-1; perhaps TRBD1 as D (6 bases). Germline values: CDR1 MGHDK, CDR2 SYGVNS. The ends were cut back, 5 bases at V and 1 base at J, with 11 bases in the middle. This CDR3 spans 14 amino acids.

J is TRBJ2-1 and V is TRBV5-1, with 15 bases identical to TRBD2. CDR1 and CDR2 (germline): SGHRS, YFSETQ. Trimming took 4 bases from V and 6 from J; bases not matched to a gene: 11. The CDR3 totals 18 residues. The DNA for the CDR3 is TGCGCCAGCAGCGGGGGACTAGCGGGGGGCCCAGGCCTCAATGAGCAGTTCTTC. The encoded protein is CASSGGLAGGPGLNEQFF.

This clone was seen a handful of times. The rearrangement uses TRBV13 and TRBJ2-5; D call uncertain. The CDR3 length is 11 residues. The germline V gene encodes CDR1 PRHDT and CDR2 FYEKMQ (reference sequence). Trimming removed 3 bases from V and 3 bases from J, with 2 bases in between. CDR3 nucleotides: TGTGCCAGCAGCTTTAAAGAGACCCAGTACTTC. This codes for CASSFKETQYF.